This TCR beta chain is drawn from a study of shared clonotypes between healthy human individuals. This CDR3 is built from 14 residues. CDR1 and CDR2 from the germline V gene are SGHTS and YDEGEE. V was shortened by 6 bases and J by 0 bases, with 13 bases between the two germline ends. The authors distributed each subset's genomic DNA evenly over several immunoSEQ plates. Here immunoSEQ multiplex PCR was the method, and the copy in TCRdb shows in-frame clones only, minus some. The sample records hundreds of thousands of clones, less than 80% being singletons. This sequence was found in a woman aged 25 to 45 in good health. Source material: memory CD4+ T cells sorted from blood. Subset reported: CD45RA-negative fraction. The V and J genes are TRBV5-8 and TRBJ2-7, with D possibly matching TRBD1 (6 bases). CDR3 region: CASKGDLSSYEQYF. The CDR3 DNA reads as TGTGCCAGCAAGGGGGACCTAAGCTCCTACGAGCAGTACTTC.